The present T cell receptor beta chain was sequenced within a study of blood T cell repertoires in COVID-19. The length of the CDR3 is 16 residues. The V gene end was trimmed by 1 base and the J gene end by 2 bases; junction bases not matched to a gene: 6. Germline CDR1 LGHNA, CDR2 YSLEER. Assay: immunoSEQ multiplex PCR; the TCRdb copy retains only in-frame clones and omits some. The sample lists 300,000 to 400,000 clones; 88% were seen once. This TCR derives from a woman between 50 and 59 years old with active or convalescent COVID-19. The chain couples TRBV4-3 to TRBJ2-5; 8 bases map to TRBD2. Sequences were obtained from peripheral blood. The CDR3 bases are TGCGCCAGCAGCCAAGGGAGCGGGGGAGGGCAAGAGACCCAGTACTTC. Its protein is CASSQGSGGGQETQYF.